This record covers a single TCR beta chain. These data originate in a study of cytomegalovirus exposure and HLA in healthy donors. Across the whole study: An earlier analysis found 100 million or so unique TCR beta sequences from about 190 million T cells.

At the time of sampling, donors were nominally healthy, though unrecorded immune exposures were likely. The PCR had 60 Vbeta and 13 Jbeta primers. The table came from immunoSEQ multiplex PCR; TCRdb's copy has only in-frame clones and leaves some out. The table includes more than 200,000 clones, about 80% detected once. The source of this sequence is a girl aged 10-17 years in good health and CMV-seronegative. The specimen was PBMCs.

The CDR3 here is CASSPRLAGGLFVDEQFF. CDR3 nucleotide sequence: TGTGCCAGCAGCCCGCGACTAGCGGGGGGTCTTTTCGTAGATGAGCAGTTCTTC. The rearrangement joins TRBV9 to TRBJ2-1; 13 bases are a match to TRBD2. Germline V gene data show CDR1 as SGDLS and CDR2 as YYNGEE. After removal of 4 bases from V and 8 bases from J, the junction contained 15 bases not matched to a gene. The CDR3 runs 18 residues.